A selection of T cell receptor beta chains follows, all from one sample in a study of cytomegalovirus exposure and HLA in healthy donors. Method: immunoSEQ multiplex PCR; TCRdb's copy keeps in-frame clones and lacks some. This sample has 120,000 or so clones, with around 80% found just once. Sequencing was performed on PBMCs. These receptors were collected from a female donor in good health and CMV-seronegative. The CDR3 runs from the conserved cysteine through the conserved F or W. D genes are given only for firm matches.

v_call	d_call	cdr3_aa
TRBV19	-	CASSIGRVGYGYTF
TRBV5-1	-	CASSAVPRDEQYF
TRBV6-5	TRBD1	CASSLGQRGRTDTQYF
TRBV2	-	CASSERGQKDGYTF
TRBV11-2	-	CASSLESFTEAFF
TRBV5-8	TRBD1	CASSGDRDRGLWGPVETQYF
TRBV5-4	-	CASSLAQATQYF
TRBV10-1	TRBD1	CASEIRDRDNNEQFF
TRBV7-2	TRBD2	CASSRSGGGAGGYEQYF
TRBV7-2	TRBD2	CASSLALAGLAKNIQYF
TRBV30	-	CAWRARTASNTEAFF
TRBV27	TRBD1	CASSPKGSGTVNTEAFF
TRBV30	-	CAWGILTGRRSYRGQYF
TRBV5-6	-	CASSLEGVTTEAFF
TRBV2	TRBD2	CASSTRAGKSYEQYF
TRBV2	-	CASSVDRPEWGYTF
TRBV5-6	-	CASSLLSYEQYF
TRBV5-5	-	CASSPMGRVFSGNTIYF
TRBV5-5	-	CASSFDPRGTEAFF
TRBV18	-	CASSHLSVSSTDTQYF
TRBV10-3	TRBD1	CAISLQGSYGYTF
TRBV7-9	-	CASSAYAGGTEAFF
TRBV6-1	-	CASSEVTTVGYTF
TRBV6-1	-	CASSPARGLNEQYF
TRBV4-1	-	CASSQVGGDQPQHF
TRBV5-4	TRBD1	CASSPDRAYGYTF
TRBV5-5	-	CASSSRVGGGEKLFF
TRBV11-2	TRBD2	CASSLGGGADTQYF
TRBV27	-	CASSLNRVNTEAFF
TRBV4-1	TRBD2	CASSQYRGTSGEKETQYF
TRBV7-9	TRBD2	CASSRTSVILQETQYF
TRBV6-5	TRBD1	CASSYQDRGGTIYF
TRBV11-2	-	CASSRGQTGELFF
TRBV4-1	-	CASSLVNGEQFF
TRBV6-1	TRBD1	CASSDRVGGRNTEAFF
TRBV10-3	-	CAISDPKSYNEQFF
TRBV5-8	TRBD1	CASSLLQGATGELFF
TRBV9	TRBD2	CASSVAPSGRLYEQYF
TRBV4-1	-	CASSQSPRDEQFF
TRBV5-1	-	CASSGGVAGNTIYF
TRBV10-1	-	CASSESSRWGSGDTNEQFF
TRBV10-2	TRBD2	CASSESRTSTETQYF
TRBV13	-	CASSLKGPAGKETQYF
TRBV5-4	TRBD1	CASSPDRESGYTF
TRBV2	-	CASSGAGVGYTF
TRBV5-1	-	CASRDLPDYNEQFF
TRBV7-6	TRBD1	CASSPRQGTYPREQYF
TRBV5-1	-	CASSLRPGGTNEKLFF
TRBV6-5	TRBD1	CASIDRGGSYEQYF
TRBV7-3	TRBD1	CASSFGQASSYNEQFF
TRBV28	-	CASSSPLTGYEDTEAFF
TRBV6-5	TRBD2	CASSSGTSRPDTQYF
TRBV7-8	TRBD1	CASSLRQGNYNSPLHF
TRBV7-9	TRBD2	CASSAGGISAYEQYF
TRBV28	TRBD1	CASSLTDRVSYNSPLHF
TRBV4-1	TRBD2	CASSQGLAGLLYNEQFF
TRBV9	-	CASSVDGSMDEQFF
TRBV7-3	-	CASSLRGGTEAFF
TRBV14	TRBD2	CASSQDHSGRGGQYF